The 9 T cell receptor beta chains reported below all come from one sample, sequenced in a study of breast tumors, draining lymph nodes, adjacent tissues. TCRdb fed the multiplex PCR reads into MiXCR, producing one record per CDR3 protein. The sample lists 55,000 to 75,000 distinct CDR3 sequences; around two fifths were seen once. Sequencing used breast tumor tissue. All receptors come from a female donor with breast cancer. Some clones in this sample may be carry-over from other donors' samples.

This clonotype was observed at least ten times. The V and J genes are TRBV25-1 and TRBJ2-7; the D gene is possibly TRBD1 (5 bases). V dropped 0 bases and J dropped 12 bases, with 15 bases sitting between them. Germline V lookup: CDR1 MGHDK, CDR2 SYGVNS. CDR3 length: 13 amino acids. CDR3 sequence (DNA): TGTGCCAGCAGTGAATATCTTTCTAGGGGTTTGTACTTC. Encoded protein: CASSEYLSRGLYF.

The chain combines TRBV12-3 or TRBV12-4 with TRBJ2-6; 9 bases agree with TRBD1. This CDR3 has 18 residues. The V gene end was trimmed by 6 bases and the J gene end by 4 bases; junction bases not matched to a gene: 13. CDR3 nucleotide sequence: TGTGCCAGCAGCCCGATCCGGGACAGGGTATCAGGGGCCAACGTCCTGACTTTC. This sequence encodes CASSPIRDRVSGANVLTF.

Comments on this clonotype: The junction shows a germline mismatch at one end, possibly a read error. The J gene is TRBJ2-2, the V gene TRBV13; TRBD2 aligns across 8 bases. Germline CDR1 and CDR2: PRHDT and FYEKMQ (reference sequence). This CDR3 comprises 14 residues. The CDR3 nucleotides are TGTGCCAGCAGCCCGCGGACTAGCCTGGATGAGCAGTTTTTT. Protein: CASSPRTSLDEQFF.

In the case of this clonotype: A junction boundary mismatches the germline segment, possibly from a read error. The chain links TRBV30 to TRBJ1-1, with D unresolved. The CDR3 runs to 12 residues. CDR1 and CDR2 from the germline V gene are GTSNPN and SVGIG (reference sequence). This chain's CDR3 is CAWRPGRTEASF. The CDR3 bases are TGTGCCTGGAGGCCTGGGAGGACTGAAGCTTCCTTT.

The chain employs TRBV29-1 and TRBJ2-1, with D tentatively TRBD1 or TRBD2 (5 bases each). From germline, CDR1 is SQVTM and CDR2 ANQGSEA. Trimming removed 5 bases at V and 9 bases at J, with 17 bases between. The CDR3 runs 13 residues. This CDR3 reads CSVMGRANTEQFF. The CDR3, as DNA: TGCAGCGTTATGGGACGAGCGAACACTGAGCAGTTCTTC.

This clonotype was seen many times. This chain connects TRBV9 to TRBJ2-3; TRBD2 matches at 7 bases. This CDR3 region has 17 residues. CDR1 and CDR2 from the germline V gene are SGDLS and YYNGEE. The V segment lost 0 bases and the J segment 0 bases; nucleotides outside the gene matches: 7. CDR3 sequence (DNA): TGTGCCAGCAGCGTAGGCCTAGCGGCCACAAGCACAGATACGCAGTATTTT. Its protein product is CASSVGLAATSTDTQYF.

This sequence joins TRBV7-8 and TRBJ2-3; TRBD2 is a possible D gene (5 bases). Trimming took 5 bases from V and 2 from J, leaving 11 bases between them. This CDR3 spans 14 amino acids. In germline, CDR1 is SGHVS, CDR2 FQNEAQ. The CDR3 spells CASSILGVTDTQYF. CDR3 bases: TGTGCCAGCAGCATTTTGGGAGTCACAGATACGCAGTATTTT.

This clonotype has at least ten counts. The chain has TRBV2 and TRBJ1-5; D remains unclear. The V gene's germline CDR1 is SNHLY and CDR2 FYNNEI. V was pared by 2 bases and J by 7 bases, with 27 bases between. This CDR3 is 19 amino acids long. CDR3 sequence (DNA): TGTGCCAGCAGTGAATCTATCGTTTTGTCCCCACGCGGAGGACAGCCCCAGCATTTT. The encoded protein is CASSESIVLSPRGGQPQHF.

For the CDR3, the DNA is TGTGCCAGCAGTTTGGAGACCCAGTACTTC. Its protein is CASSLETQYF. This chain uses TRBV12-3 or TRBV12-4 with TRBJ2-5; no firm D call. The CDR3 totals 10 residues. Trimming removed 3 bases from V and 5 bases from J, with 1 base in between.